This T cell receptor (beta chain) was documented in a study of T cell responses to AZD1222 COVID-19 vaccine. Findings and caveats of the study: Most donors were white British and more were female, and clonal diversity was possibly underestimated.

Remarks on this clone: Its target is not known.

J was trimmed by 7 bases and V by 3 bases; bases with no gene match: 8. The CDR3 totals 15 residues. The germline CDR1 and CDR2 sequences are LNHNV and YYDKDF (reference sequence). TCRdb keeps only in-frame clones here, not all; method: immunoSEQ multiplex PCR. Recorded here are 150,000 or so clones; the top ten clones represent about 2%. The material sequenced was peripheral blood. The source of this sequence is an adult in good health. The chain has TRBV15 and TRBJ1-4; 7 bases map to TRBD1. The CDR3 loop reads CATSRGGTAGEKLFF. The CDR3 coding sequence is TGTGCCACCAGCAGGGGGGGGACAGCTGGTGAAAAACTGTTTTTT.